This T cell receptor beta chain emerged from a study of T cell responses to AZD1222 COVID-19 vaccine. Findings and limits, study-wide: Recipients of two AZD1222 doses showed rising Spike-specific TCR breadth and depth. CD4 TCRs covered the whole spike, strongest at regions 160-218 and 743-854. Unmutated regions of variants are reportedly targeted by nearly half of spike-specific TCRs.

Comments on this clone: What it binds is unknown.

Profiling relied on immunoSEQ multiplex PCR, and the TCRdb table lists in-frame clones only, not all of them. The data contain more than 80,000 clones, roughly 87% of them seen just once; the ten biggest clones take up under 6.5%. This receptor was obtained from an adult in good health. Source: peripheral blood, taken on day 0 of AZD1222 vaccination.

CDR3 amino acids: CASSKAYTGELFF. In DNA, the CDR3 is TGTGCCAGCAGCAAAGCTTATACCGGGGAGCTGTTTTTT. V and J are TRBV21-1 and TRBJ2-2; the table assigns TRBD2, which was not confirmed against the DNA. TRBV21-1 is tagged as a pseudogene. The CDR3 has 13 amino acids.